The rows below give T cell receptor beta chains drawn from one sample of a study of T cell responses to AZD1222 COVID-19 vaccine. This table comes from immunoSEQ multiplex PCR, and its TCRdb copy is limited to in-frame clones, with some not included. This table holds 100,000 to 150,000 clones, roughly 88% found once. Sequenced material: peripheral blood, taken on day 0 of AZD1222 vaccination. The origin of the receptors is an adult in good health. CDR3s leave out the opening cysteine and the closing phenylalanine or tryptophan. Rows may omit the clone size; those that give it use once, few, many or a size class.

CDR3aa: AWSVRGDYGYT
abundance: NA
v_gene: TRBV30
len: 11
j_gene: TRBJ1-2

CDR3aa: AIRTLFMGEQY
abundance: NA
v_gene: TRBV10-3
len: 11
j_gene: TRBJ2-7

CDR3aa: ASSSPGTDTQY
abundance: NA
v_gene: TRBV6-5
len: 11
j_gene: TRBJ2-3

CDR3aa: ASSPRLAASYNEQF
abundance: NA
v_gene: TRBV19
len: 14
j_gene: TRBJ2-1

CDR3aa: ASSQAGIAY
abundance: NA
v_gene: TRBV4-1
len: 9
j_gene: TRBJ2-7

CDR3aa: ASSPPGLGANEQF
abundance: NA
v_gene: TRBV18
len: 13
j_gene: TRBJ2-1

CDR3aa: ATSTFLGDEQY
abundance: NA
v_gene: TRBV15
len: 11
j_gene: TRBJ2-7

CDR3aa: ASRRGQGGSGELF
abundance: NA
v_gene: TRBV6-5
len: 13
j_gene: TRBJ2-2

CDR3aa: ASSDLWGSQPQH
abundance: NA
v_gene: TRBV2
len: 12
j_gene: TRBJ1-5

CDR3aa: ASSVEGRTWEKLF
abundance: NA
v_gene: TRBV9
len: 13
j_gene: TRBJ1-4

CDR3aa: ASSLQGVNTEAF
abundance: NA
v_gene: TRBV5-1
len: 12
j_gene: TRBJ1-1

CDR3aa: ASSMGTRTSGILETQY
abundance: NA
v_gene: TRBV19
len: 16
j_gene: TRBJ2-5

CDR3aa: ASGGAGFLITDTQY
abundance: few
v_gene: TRBV4-1
len: 14
j_gene: TRBJ2-3

CDR3aa: ASSLGQRYTGELF
abundance: NA
v_gene: TRBV5-4
len: 13
j_gene: TRBJ2-2

CDR3aa: AWSTVLLNYGYT
abundance: NA
v_gene: TRBV30
len: 12
j_gene: TRBJ1-2

CDR3aa: ASSGQGGDYGYT
abundance: once
v_gene: TRBV5-1
len: 12
j_gene: TRBJ1-2

CDR3aa: ASSPPGQGLGELF
abundance: NA
v_gene: TRBV9
len: 13
j_gene: TRBJ2-2

CDR3aa: ASSSAGTRNTGELF
abundance: NA
v_gene: TRBV7-2
len: 14
j_gene: TRBJ2-2

CDR3aa: ASNNAGQGPNQPQH
abundance: few
v_gene: TRBV7-9
len: 14
j_gene: TRBJ1-5

CDR3aa: ASSPRDTGSYGYT
abundance: NA
v_gene: TRBV5-8
len: 13
j_gene: TRBJ1-2

CDR3aa: ATSRGPGNTIY
abundance: NA
v_gene: TRBV24-1
len: 11
j_gene: TRBJ1-3

CDR3aa: ASSGTGEGLSKAF
abundance: NA
v_gene: TRBV2
len: 13
j_gene: TRBJ1-1

CDR3aa: ATSRRQGTYEQY
abundance: NA
v_gene: TRBV15
len: 12
j_gene: TRBJ2-7

CDR3aa: ASSFGVKEPQH
abundance: NA
v_gene: TRBV28
len: 11
j_gene: TRBJ1-5

CDR3aa: ASRAGAGSSYEQY
abundance: NA
v_gene: TRBV5-5
len: 13
j_gene: TRBJ2-7

CDR3aa: ASLNRGSSYT
abundance: NA
v_gene: TRBV10-3
len: 10
j_gene: TRBJ1-2

CDR3aa: ASSTQDSPYGYT
abundance: few
v_gene: TRBV5-5
len: 12
j_gene: TRBJ1-2

CDR3aa: ASSPGADTQY
abundance: few
v_gene: TRBV6-6
len: 10
j_gene: TRBJ2-3

CDR3aa: ASSRERGHEQY
abundance: once
v_gene: TRBV5-1
len: 11
j_gene: TRBJ2-7

CDR3aa: ASKRQGTPLH
abundance: NA
v_gene: TRBV12-3/TRBV12-4
len: 10
j_gene: TRBJ1-6

CDR3aa: ASSSTGNTEAF
abundance: NA
v_gene: TRBV7-9
len: 11
j_gene: TRBJ1-1

CDR3aa: ASSLDPGGNSPLH
abundance: NA
v_gene: TRBV11-3
len: 13
j_gene: TRBJ1-6

CDR3aa: SVEDRGAGSANYGYT
abundance: NA
v_gene: TRBV29-1
len: 15
j_gene: TRBJ1-2

CDR3aa: ASSLRGGPQETQY
abundance: NA
v_gene: TRBV7-2
len: 13
j_gene: TRBJ2-5

CDR3aa: ASSNRGRQYEKLF
abundance: NA
v_gene: TRBV6-5
len: 13
j_gene: TRBJ1-4

CDR3aa: ASSPLAGGLNEQF
abundance: NA
v_gene: TRBV5-1
len: 13
j_gene: TRBJ2-1

CDR3aa: ASSATGETQY
abundance: NA
v_gene: TRBV19
len: 10
j_gene: TRBJ2-5

CDR3aa: ASSLKKGQNTGELF
abundance: once
v_gene: TRBV5-4
len: 14
j_gene: TRBJ2-2

CDR3aa: ASSQDSTSVNTIY
abundance: NA
v_gene: TRBV4-1
len: 13
j_gene: TRBJ1-3

CDR3aa: ASSTLQTGRRAF
abundance: NA
v_gene: TRBV19
len: 12
j_gene: TRBJ1-1

CDR3aa: SARNLDSSV
abundance: NA
v_gene: TRBV20-1
len: 9
j_gene: TRBJ2-1

CDR3aa: ASSFDFTGELF
abundance: NA
v_gene: TRBV5-1
len: 11
j_gene: TRBJ2-2

CDR3aa: ASSLGAWAGDSETQY
abundance: once
v_gene: TRBV7-7
len: 15
j_gene: TRBJ2-5

CDR3aa: ATTGRGTEAF
abundance: NA
v_gene: TRBV6-6
len: 10
j_gene: TRBJ1-1

CDR3aa: ASSLNLANYGYT
abundance: NA
v_gene: TRBV7-9
len: 12
j_gene: TRBJ1-2

CDR3aa: ASSARSIGVETQY
abundance: once
v_gene: TRBV9
len: 13
j_gene: TRBJ2-5

CDR3aa: ASSINPDSGELF
abundance: NA
v_gene: TRBV4-3
len: 12
j_gene: TRBJ2-2

CDR3aa: ASSQEWSVRDYNSPLH
abundance: NA
v_gene: TRBV4-1
len: 16
j_gene: TRBJ1-6

CDR3aa: AWSSTGASYEQY
abundance: NA
v_gene: TRBV30
len: 12
j_gene: TRBJ2-7

CDR3aa: AWWGPGRLNSPLH
abundance: NA
v_gene: TRBV30
len: 13
j_gene: TRBJ1-6

CDR3aa: ASTSTGGVGANVLT
abundance: NA
v_gene: TRBV3-1/TRBV3-2
len: 14
j_gene: TRBJ2-6

CDR3aa: ASSRTATGELF
abundance: NA
v_gene: TRBV7-8
len: 11
j_gene: TRBJ2-2

CDR3aa: ASSTRFASTDTQY
abundance: NA
v_gene: TRBV11-3
len: 13
j_gene: TRBJ2-3